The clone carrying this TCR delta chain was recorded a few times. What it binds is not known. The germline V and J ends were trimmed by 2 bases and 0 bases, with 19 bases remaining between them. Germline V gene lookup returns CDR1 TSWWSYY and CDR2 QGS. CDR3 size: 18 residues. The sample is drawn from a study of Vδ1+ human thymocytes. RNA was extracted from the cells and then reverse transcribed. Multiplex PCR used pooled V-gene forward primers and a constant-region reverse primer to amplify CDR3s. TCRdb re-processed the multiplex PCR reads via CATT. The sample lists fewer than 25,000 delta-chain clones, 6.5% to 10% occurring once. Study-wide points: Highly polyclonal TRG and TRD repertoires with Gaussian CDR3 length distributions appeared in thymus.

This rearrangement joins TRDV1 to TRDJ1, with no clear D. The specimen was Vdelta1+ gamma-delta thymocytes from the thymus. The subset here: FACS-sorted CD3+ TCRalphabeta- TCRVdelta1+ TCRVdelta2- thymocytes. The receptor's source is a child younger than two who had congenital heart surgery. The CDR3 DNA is TGTGCTCTTGGGGAAATGGCAACCCGGGGTGGGTACACCGATAAACTCATCTTT. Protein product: CALGEMATRGGYTDKLIF.